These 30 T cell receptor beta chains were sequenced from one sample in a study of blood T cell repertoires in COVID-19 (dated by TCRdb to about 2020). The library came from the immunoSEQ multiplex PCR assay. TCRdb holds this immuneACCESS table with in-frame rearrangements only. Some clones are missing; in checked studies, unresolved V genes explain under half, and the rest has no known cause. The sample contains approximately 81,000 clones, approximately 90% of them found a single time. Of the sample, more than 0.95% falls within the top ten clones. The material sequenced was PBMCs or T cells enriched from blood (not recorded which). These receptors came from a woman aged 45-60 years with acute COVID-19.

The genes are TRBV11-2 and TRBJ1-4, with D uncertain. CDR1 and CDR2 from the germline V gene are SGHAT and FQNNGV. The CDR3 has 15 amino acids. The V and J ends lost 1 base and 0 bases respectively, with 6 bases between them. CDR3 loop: CASSLGGTTNEKLFF. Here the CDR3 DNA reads TGTGCCAGCAGCTTAGGTGGCACAACTAATGAAAAACTGTTTTTT.

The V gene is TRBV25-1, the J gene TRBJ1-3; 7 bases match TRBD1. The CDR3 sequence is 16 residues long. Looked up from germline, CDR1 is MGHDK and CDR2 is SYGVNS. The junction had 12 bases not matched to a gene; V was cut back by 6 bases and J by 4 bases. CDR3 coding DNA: TGTGCCAGCAGCGACCGGTCCGGGACAGCGGGAAACACCATATATTTT. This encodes CASSDRSGTAGNTIYF.

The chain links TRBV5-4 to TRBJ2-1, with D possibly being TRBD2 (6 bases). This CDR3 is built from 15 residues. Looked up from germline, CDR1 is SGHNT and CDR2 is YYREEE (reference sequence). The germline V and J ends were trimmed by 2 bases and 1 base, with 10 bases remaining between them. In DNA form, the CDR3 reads TGTGCCAGCAGCTTAGGGGCGGGGTCCTACAATGAGCAGTTCTTC. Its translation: CASSLGAGSYNEQFF.

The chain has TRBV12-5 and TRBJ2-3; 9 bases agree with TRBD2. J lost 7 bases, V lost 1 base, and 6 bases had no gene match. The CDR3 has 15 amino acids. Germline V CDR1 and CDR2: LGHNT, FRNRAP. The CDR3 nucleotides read TGTGCTAGTGGTTTGGGACTAGCGGAAACTAATACGCAGTATTTT. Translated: CASGLGLAETNTQYF.

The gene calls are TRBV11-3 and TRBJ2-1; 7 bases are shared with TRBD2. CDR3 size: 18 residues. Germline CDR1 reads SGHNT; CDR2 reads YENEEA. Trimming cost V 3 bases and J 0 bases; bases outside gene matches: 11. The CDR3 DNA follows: TGTGCCAGCAGCTTGAGGGCTAGCGGTGTCAGCTCCTACAATGAGCAGTTCTTC. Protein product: CASSLRASGVSSYNEQFF.

The DNA of the CDR3 is TGTGCCAGCAGTGAAGGGGCAGGGGGTCAGCCCCAGCATTTT. It yields the protein CASSEGAGGQPQHF. V is TRBV6-1 and J is TRBJ1-5; the match to TRBD1 covers 7 bases. With 1 base clipped from V and 6 bases from J, the junction kept 3 bases outside the gene matches. The CDR3 sequence is 14 residues long. In germline, CDR1 is MNHNS, CDR2 SASEGT.

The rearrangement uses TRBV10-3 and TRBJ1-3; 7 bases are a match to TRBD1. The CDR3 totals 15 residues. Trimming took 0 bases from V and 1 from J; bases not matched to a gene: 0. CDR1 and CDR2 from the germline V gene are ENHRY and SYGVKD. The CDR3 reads CAISESTGSGNTIYF. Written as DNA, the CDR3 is TGTGCCATCAGTGAGTCGACAGGGTCTGGAAACACCATATATTTT.

The CDR3 nucleotides are TGTGCCAGCAGCTTAGGACTAGCGGGAGTAGGCCAAGAGACCCAGTACTTC. It codes for CASSLGLAGVGQETQYF. The V and J genes are TRBV7-3 and TRBJ2-5; 13 bases map to TRBD2. From germline, CDR1 is SGHTA and CDR2 FQGTGA. There are 17 residues in the CDR3. V lost 2 bases to trimming and J lost 1 base; unmatched junction nucleotides: 4.

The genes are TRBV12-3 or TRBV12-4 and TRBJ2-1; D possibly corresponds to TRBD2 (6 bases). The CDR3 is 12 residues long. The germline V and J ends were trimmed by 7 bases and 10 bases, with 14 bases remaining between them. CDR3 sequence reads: CASTGDLMEQFF. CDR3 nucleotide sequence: TGTGCCAGCACCGGGGACTTGATGGAGCAGTTCTTC.

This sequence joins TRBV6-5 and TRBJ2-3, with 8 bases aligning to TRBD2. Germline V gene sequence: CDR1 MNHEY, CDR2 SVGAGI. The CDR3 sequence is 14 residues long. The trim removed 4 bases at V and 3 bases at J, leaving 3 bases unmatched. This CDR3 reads CASSSSGRTDTQYF. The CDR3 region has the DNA TGTGCCAGCAGTTCGAGCGGGAGAACAGATACGCAGTATTTT.

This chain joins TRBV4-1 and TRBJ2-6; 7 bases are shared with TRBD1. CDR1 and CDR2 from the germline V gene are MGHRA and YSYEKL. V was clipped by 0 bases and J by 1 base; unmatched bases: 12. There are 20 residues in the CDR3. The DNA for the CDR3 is TGCGCCAGCAGCCAAGATACGGGCGGACTCAGGGGGTCTGGGGCCAACGTCCTGACTTTC. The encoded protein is CASSQDTGGLRGSGANVLTF.

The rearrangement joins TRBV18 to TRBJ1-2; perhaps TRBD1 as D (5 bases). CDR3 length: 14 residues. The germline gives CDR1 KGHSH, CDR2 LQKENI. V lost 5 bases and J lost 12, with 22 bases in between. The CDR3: CASSSAPGRGSHTF. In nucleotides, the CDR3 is TGTGCCAGCTCATCCGCCCCAGGCCGGGGGTCTCACACCTTC.

CDR3 DNA: TGCGCCAGCAGCGTCGCGGGAGTAGACTACAATGAGCAGTTCTTC. This codes for CASSVAGVDYNEQFF. The chain employs TRBV5-1 and TRBJ2-1; 7 bases fit TRBD2. The CDR3 is 15 residues long. Per the germline V gene, CDR1 is SGHRS and CDR2 is YFSETQ. Trimming cost V 4 bases and J 3 bases; bases outside gene matches: 7.

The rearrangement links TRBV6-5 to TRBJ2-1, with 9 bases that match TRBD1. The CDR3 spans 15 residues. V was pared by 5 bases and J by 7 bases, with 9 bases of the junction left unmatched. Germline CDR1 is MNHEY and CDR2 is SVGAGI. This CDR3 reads CASSPGTGQLNEQFF. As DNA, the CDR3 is TGTGCCAGCAGTCCCGGGACAGGGCAATTAAATGAGCAGTTCTTC.

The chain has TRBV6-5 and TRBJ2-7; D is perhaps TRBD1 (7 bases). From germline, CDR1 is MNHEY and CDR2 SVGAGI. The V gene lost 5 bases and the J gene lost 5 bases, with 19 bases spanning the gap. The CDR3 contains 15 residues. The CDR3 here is CASSPRTGGLNEQYF. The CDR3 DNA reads TGTGCCAGCAGTCCGCGGACAGGAGGGTTGAACGAGCAGTACTTC.

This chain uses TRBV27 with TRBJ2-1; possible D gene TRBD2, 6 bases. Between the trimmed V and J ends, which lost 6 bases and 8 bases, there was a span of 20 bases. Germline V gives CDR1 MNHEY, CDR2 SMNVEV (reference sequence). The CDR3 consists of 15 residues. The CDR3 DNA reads TGTGCCAGCAGCAGGAGGGCGGAGTTTGGAGATGAGCAGTTCTTC. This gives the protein CASSRRAEFGDEQFF.

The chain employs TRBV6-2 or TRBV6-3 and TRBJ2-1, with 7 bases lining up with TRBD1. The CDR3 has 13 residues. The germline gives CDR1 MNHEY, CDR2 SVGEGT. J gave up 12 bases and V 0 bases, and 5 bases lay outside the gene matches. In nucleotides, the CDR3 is TGTGCCAGCAGTTACTCAAGGGGGCTGGGGCAGTTCTTC. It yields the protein CASSYSRGLGQFF.

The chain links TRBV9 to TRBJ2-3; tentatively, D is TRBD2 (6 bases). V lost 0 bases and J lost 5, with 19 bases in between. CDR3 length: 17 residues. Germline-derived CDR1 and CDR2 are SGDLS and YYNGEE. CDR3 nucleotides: TGTGCCAGCAGCGTAGAGGTCGGGAGTTCCCACGGAGATACGCAGTATTTT. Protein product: CASSVEVGSSHGDTQYF.

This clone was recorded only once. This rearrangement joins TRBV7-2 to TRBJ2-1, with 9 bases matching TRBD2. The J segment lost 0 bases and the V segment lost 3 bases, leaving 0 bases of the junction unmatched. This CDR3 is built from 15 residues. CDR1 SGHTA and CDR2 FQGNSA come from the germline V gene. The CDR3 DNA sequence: TGTGCCAGCAGCTTTAGCGGGAGCTCCTACAATGAGCAGTTCTTC. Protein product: CASSFSGSSYNEQFF.

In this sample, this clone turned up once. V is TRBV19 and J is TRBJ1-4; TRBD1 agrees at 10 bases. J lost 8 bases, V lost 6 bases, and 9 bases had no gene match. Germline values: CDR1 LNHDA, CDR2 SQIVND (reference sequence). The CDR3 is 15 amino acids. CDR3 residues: CASSPRDRGGEKLFF. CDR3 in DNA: TGTGCCAGTAGCCCGCGGGACAGGGGAGGAGAAAAACTGTTTTTT.

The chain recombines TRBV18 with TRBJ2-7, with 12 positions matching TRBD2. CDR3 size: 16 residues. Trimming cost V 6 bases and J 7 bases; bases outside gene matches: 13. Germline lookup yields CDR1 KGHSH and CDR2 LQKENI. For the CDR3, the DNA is TGTGCCAGCTCGCCCGGGACTAGCGGGTCGGCCGGTGAGCAGTACTTC. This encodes CASSPGTSGSAGEQYF.

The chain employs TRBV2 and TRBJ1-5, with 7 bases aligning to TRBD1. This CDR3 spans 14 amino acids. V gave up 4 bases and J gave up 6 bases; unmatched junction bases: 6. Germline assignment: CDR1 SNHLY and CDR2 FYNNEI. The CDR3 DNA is TGTGCCAGCAGTGGACAGGGTGATGCTCAGCCCCAGCATTTT. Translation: CASSGQGDAQPQHF.

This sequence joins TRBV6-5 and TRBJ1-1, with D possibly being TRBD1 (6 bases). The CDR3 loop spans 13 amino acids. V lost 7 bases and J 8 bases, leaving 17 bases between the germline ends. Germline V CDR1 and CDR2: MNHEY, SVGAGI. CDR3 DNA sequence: TGTGCCAGCAATCCTCCTGGACAGATAGAAGCTTTCTTT. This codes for CASNPPGQIEAFF.

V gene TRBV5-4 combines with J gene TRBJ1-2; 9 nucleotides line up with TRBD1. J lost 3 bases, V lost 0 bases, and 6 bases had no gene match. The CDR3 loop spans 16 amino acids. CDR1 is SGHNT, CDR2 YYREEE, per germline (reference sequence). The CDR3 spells CASSLAKGQGDYGYTF. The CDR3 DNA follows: TGTGCCAGCAGCTTGGCCAAGGGACAGGGTGACTATGGCTACACCTTC.

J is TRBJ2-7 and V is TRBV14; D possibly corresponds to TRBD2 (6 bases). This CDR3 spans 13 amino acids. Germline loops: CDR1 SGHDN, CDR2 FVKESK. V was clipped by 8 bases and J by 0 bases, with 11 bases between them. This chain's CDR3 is CASGGFASYEQYF. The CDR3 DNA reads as TGTGCCAGCGGAGGGTTTGCCTCCTACGAGCAGTACTTC.

CDR3 in DNA: TGTGCCAGCAGTTACACCCCGGGGACAGCTTATGGCTACACCTTC. Protein product: CASSYTPGTAYGYTF. The chain has TRBV6-5 and TRBJ1-2; 7 nucleotides match TRBD1. Germline V gene lookup returns CDR1 MNHEY and CDR2 SVGAGI. The CDR3 totals 15 residues. After removal of 2 bases from V and 5 bases from J, the junction contained 8 bases not matched to a gene.

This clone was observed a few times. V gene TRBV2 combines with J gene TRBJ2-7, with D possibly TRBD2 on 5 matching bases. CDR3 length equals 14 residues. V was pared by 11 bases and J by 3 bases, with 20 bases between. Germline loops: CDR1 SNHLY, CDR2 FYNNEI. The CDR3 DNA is TGTGCCGGCTCGGAGTCCACCCGGGGCTACGAGCAGTACTTC. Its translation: CAGSESTRGYEQYF.

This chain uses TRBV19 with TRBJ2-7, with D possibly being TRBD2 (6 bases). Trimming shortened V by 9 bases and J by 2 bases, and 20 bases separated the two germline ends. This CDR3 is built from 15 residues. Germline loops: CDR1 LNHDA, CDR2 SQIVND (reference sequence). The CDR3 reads CASSAWASEPYEQYF. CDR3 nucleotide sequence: TGTGCCAGCAGCGCTTGGGCTAGCGAACCCTACGAGCAGTACTTC.

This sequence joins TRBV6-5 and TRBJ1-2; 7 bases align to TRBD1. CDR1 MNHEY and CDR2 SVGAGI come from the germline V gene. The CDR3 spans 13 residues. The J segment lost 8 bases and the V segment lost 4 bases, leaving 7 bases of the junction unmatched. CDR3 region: CASSSSGQEGYTF. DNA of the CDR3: TGTGCCAGCAGTTCCTCCGGACAGGAAGGCTACACCTTC.

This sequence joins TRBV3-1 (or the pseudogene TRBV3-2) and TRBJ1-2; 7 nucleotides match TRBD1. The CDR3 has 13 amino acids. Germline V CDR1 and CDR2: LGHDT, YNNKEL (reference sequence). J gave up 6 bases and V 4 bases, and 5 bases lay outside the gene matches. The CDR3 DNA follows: TGTGCCAGCAGCCCCCGACAGGGCCATGGCTACACCTTC. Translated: CASSPRQGHGYTF.